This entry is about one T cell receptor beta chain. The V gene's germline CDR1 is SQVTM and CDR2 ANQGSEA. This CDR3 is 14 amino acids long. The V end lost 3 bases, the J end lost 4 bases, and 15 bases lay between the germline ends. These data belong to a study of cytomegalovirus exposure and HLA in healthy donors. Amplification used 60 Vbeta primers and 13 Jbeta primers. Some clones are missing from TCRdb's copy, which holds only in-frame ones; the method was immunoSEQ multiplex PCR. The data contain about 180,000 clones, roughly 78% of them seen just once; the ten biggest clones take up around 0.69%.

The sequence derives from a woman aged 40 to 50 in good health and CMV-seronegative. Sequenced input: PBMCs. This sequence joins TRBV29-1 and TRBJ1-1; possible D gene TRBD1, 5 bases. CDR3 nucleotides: TGCAGCGTTGAGGTCCAGGGCCGGTTCACTGAAGCTTTCTTT. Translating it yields CSVEVQGRFTEAFF. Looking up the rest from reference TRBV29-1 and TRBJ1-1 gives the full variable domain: SAVISQKPSRDICQRGTSLTIQCQVDSQVTMMFWYRQQPGQSLTLIATANQGSEATYESGFVIDKFPISRPNLTFSTLTVSNMSPEDSSIYLCSVEVQGRFTEAFFGQGTRLTVV.